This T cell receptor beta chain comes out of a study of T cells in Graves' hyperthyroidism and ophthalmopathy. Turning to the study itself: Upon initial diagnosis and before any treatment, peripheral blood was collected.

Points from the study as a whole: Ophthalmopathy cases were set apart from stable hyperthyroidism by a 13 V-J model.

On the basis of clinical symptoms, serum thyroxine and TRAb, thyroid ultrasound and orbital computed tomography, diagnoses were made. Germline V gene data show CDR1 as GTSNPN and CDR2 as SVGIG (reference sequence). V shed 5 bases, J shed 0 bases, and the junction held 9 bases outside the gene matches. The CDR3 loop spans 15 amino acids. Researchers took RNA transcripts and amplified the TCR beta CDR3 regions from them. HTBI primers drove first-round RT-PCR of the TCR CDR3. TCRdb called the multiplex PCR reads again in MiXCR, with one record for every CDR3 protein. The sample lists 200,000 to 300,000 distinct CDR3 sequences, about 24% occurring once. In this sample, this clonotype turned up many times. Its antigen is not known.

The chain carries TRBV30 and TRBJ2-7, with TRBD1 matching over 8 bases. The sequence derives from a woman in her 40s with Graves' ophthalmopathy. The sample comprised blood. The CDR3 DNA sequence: TGTGCCTGGGGGAGACAGGGGATAAGCTCCTACGAGCAGTACTTC. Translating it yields CAWGRQGISSYEQYF.